This TCR beta chain comes out of a study of cytomegalovirus exposure and HLA in healthy donors. Study-wide results and caveats: Among TCR beta chains, those listed as cytomegalovirus-associated numbered under 200. It was in a later analysis that TCR association rates were seen to vary by HLA locus, highest for DRB1 and lowest for HLA-C.

A note on this clone: What it binds is unknown.

At sampling all donors were nominally healthy, likely with unrecorded immune exposures. The CDR3 is 15 residues long. With 60 Vbeta and 13 Jbeta primers, the PCR was carried out. Sequencing was performed with immunoSEQ multiplex PCR; in TCRdb, only in-frame clones are kept and a portion is missing. The profile covers approximately 86,000 clones, with about 70% appearing a single time and 8.2% taken by the ten largest. The V and J genes are TRBV7-5 and TRBJ2-7; the table's D call, TRBD1, was not checked against the DNA. TRBV7-5 is a pseudogene. This sequence was found in a man in his 60s in good health and CMV-seronegative. Sequences were obtained from PBMCs. The CDR3 loop is CVRSRTRDRPNEQYF. CDR3 coding DNA: TGTGTCAGAAGCCGAACCCGGGACAGGCCTAACGAGCAGTACTTC.